These 10 T cell receptor beta chains were sequenced from one sample in a study of early T cells in non-severe SARS-CoV-2 infection. TCRdb re-called the 5' RACE reads through MiXCR, storing one row per CDR3 protein. The table lists about 63,000 distinct CDR3 sequences, 10% to 15% of them singletons. The sequenced sample was whole blood. These receptors came from an adult who was a healthcare worker with PCR-confirmed SARS-CoV-2 infection or an uninfected control (not recorded which).

This clonotype came up many times. The CDR3 protein is CAIGRTDFYGYTF. For the CDR3, the DNA is TGTGCCATCGGGAGGACGGATTTTTATGGCTACACCTTC. This chain uses TRBV6-1 with TRBJ1-2; D unresolved. Trimming left V 10 bases short and J 5 bases short, with 17 bases between. The CDR3 loop spans 13 amino acids. From germline, CDR1 is MNHNS and CDR2 SASEGT.

This clonotype was counted a few times. The rearrangement uses TRBV21-1 and TRBJ2-1; TRBD2, the D gene given by the table, was not confirmed from the DNA. TRBV21-1 is assigned pseudogene status. This CDR3 comprises 15 residues. The CDR3 bases are TGTGCCAGCAGCAAAGTAGCGGGGGGCTACAATGAGCAGTTCTTC. Translated, it gives CASSKVAGGYNEQFF.

Many counts were recorded for this clonotype. This rearrangement joins TRBV7-2 to TRBJ1-5, with a possible D match to TRBD1 (6 bases). The CDR3 extends over 19 amino acids. Germline loops: CDR1 SGHTA, CDR2 FQGNSA. The V gene lost 3 bases and the J gene lost 2 bases, with 23 bases spanning the gap. CDR3 loop: CASSLPPGQGDRGNQPQHF. In nucleotides, the CDR3 is TGTGCCAGCAGCTTGCCCCCGGGACAAGGAGACCGGGGCAATCAGCCCCAGCATTTT.

In its sample, this clonotype was seen many times. The chain couples TRBV6-4 to TRBJ1-2; 8 bases are shared with TRBD1. The CDR3 length is 13 residues. The V gene end was trimmed by 6 bases and the J gene end by 4 bases; junction bases not matched to a gene: 4. Germline-derived CDR1 and CDR2 are MRHNA and SNTAGT. The DNA of the CDR3 is TGTGCCAGCAGAGCCGGGACAGGCTATGGCTACACCTTC. Its protein product is CASRAGTGYGYTF.

About this clonotype: One end of the junction does not line up with germline, which may come from a read error. J is TRBJ2-1 and V is TRBV4-3; TRBD1 aligns across 9 bases. The germline CDR1 and CDR2 sequences are LGHNA and YSLEER. The length of the CDR3 is 14 residues. The CDR3 sequence: CASSQPGQGNEQIF. CDR3 nucleotide sequence: TGCGCCAGCAGCCAACCGGGACAGGGAAATGAGCAGATCTTC.

This clonotype was observed many times. V usage is TRBV20-1 and J usage is TRBJ2-1; possibly TRBD2 for D (5 bases). CDR3 length: 13 residues. The V end was cut by 1 base, the J end by 8 bases, with 12 bases between. Germline V gives CDR1 DFQATT, CDR2 SNEGSKA (reference sequence). CDR3 DNA: TGCAGTGCTAGAGCGCGGGCAAGCCATGAGCAGTTCTTC. Translating gives CSARARASHEQFF.

This clonotype was observed many times. This rearrangement joins TRBV29-1 to TRBJ2-3, with D perhaps matching TRBD1 (5 bases). Deletions cut 3 bases from V and 4 bases from J, with 11 bases between. CDR1 and CDR2 from the germline V gene are SQVTM and ANQGSEA. The CDR3 is 13 residues long. The CDR3 loop is CSVDAGNADTQYF. CDR3 DNA: TGCAGCGTTGATGCAGGGAACGCAGATACGCAGTATTTT.

The rearrangement uses TRBV6-1 and TRBJ1-5, with 7 bases fitting TRBD1. With 7 bases clipped from V and 5 bases from J, the junction kept 14 bases outside the gene matches. Germline CDR1 is MNHNS and CDR2 is SASEGT. There are 16 residues in the CDR3. This CDR3 reads CASTLRAGGGHQPQHF. Here the CDR3 DNA reads TGTGCCAGCACCCTAAGGGCAGGGGGAGGCCATCAGCCCCAGCATTTT.

This clonotype occurred many times. V is TRBV9 and J is TRBJ1-2; D is perhaps TRBD1 (6 bases). Germline CDR1 is SGDLS and CDR2 is YYNGEE. The V and J ends lost 6 bases and 8 bases respectively, with 23 bases between them. The CDR3 loop spans 15 amino acids. CDR3 nucleotides: TGTGCCAGCACCCCATTCGGGCAGGGGATCAGCGGCTACACCTTC. It is translated as CASTPFGQGISGYTF.

In this sample, this clonotype turned up many times. The chain carries TRBV12-3 or TRBV12-4 and TRBJ2-7; perhaps TRBD1 as D (6 bases). Trimming cost V 6 bases and J 3 bases, with 15 bases left between them. The CDR3 is 14 residues long. The CDR3 DNA reads TGTGCCAGCAGCTCATTCCAGGGGCACTACGAGCAGTACTTC. Its protein product is CASSSFQGHYEQYF.